This T cell receptor beta chain emerged from a study of blood T cell repertoires in COVID-19. Study-level information: Spain, Italy and the United States supplied samples that represented acute and convalescent COVID-19. Nucleic acid was either cDNA or gDNA, and it came from T cells, B-cell-depleted T cells, or PBMCs.

Authors' data handling: From reference gene primer amplification, estimates of nucleated cell counts were derived. Here immunoSEQ multiplex PCR was the method, and the copy in TCRdb shows in-frame clones only, minus some. V and J calls and clone size are copied from that table; D and trimming were computed from the DNA. The profile shows about 210,000 clones, roughly 86% of them singletons. This clone was picked up a small number of times. The length of the CDR3 is 15 residues. Germline V gene data show CDR1 as LNHNV and CDR2 as YYDKDF (reference sequence). Losses at the gene ends were 3 bases for V and 4 bases for J; bases not matched to a gene: 3.

The sequencing input was peripheral blood. This clonotype was sampled from a man aged 18 to 29 with active or convalescent COVID-19. The chain is built from TRBV15 and TRBJ2-3; 11 nucleotides line up with TRBD1. The CDR3 region is CATSSRTGGPDTQYF. In nucleotides, the CDR3 is TGTGCCACCAGCAGTAGGACAGGGGGCCCAGATACGCAGTATTTT.